What follows are 30 T cell receptor beta chains derived from one specimen sequenced in a study of cytomegalovirus exposure and HLA in healthy donors. This PCR relied on a set of 60 Vbeta primers and 13 Jbeta primers. TCRdb's table, derived via immunoSEQ multiplex PCR, lists solely in-frame clones and lacks some. The top ten hold 3% to 3.5% of the sample, which has around 150,000 clones, 76% seen once. The sample comprised PBMCs. The origin of the receptors is a man in his forties in good health and CMV-seronegative.

This clone was observed a handful of times. The rearrangement uses TRBV4-3 and TRBJ2-2; TRBD1 aligns across 7 bases. This CDR3 spans 13 amino acids. V lost 6 bases, J lost 7 bases, and 5 bases stayed unmatched. CDR1 and CDR2 from the germline V gene are LGHNA and YSLEER. The CDR3 DNA reads TGCGCCAGCAGTTTAACAGGGGACGGGGAGCTGTTTTTT. Its protein product is CASSLTGDGELFF.

The chain uses TRBV6-5 and TRBJ1-1, with a tentative D call TRBD1 (5 bases). V was shortened by 10 bases and J by 4 bases, with 13 bases between the two germline ends. This CDR3 is 12 amino acids long. The germline gives CDR1 MNHEY, CDR2 SVGAGI. CDR3 residues: CATRQSSTEAFF. For the CDR3, the DNA is TGTGCCACCCGACAGTCCAGCACTGAAGCTTTCTTT.

The chain has TRBV15 and TRBJ1-3; TRBD1 matches 11 bases. Germline assignment: CDR1 LNHNV and CDR2 YYDKDF (reference sequence). V gave up 2 bases and J gave up 1 base; unmatched junction bases: 4. The CDR3 is 17 residues long. The CDR3 coding sequence is TGTGCCACCAGCAGACTCGGGACAGGGGGGTCTGGAAACACCATATATTTT. Encoded protein: CATSRLGTGGSGNTIYF.

The J gene is TRBJ1-4, the V gene TRBV19; the D gene is possibly TRBD1 (5 bases). Between the trimmed V and J ends, which lost 3 bases and 0 bases, there was a span of 14 bases. This CDR3 is built from 17 residues. Germline V gives CDR1 LNHDA, CDR2 SQIVND (reference sequence). CDR3 region: CASSIRQGWATNEKLFF. For the CDR3, the DNA is TGTGCCAGTAGTATCCGGCAGGGCTGGGCAACTAATGAAAAACTGTTTTTT.

V and J are TRBV7-3 and TRBJ2-1; 10 nucleotides match TRBD2. This CDR3 contains 16 residues. V was pared by 4 bases and J by 6 bases, with 9 bases of the junction left unmatched. CDR1 is SGHTA and CDR2 is FQGTGA in the germline V gene. The CDR3 DNA sequence: TGTGCCAGCAGCTCCATTGGGACTAGCGCCCGCAATGAGCAGTTCTTC. The encoded protein is CASSSIGTSARNEQFF.

CDR3 sequence (DNA): TGTGCCTGGAGTCGTGGACAGGGGGAAGGCTACACCTTC. Amino acids: CAWSRGQGEGYTF. The gene calls are TRBV30 and TRBJ1-2; 10 nucleotides line up with TRBD1. V lost 2 bases and J lost 8; bases outside the gene matches: 5. From germline, CDR1 is GTSNPN and CDR2 SVGIG (reference sequence). CDR3 length: 13 residues.

There are a few counts of this clone. The genes are TRBV29-1 and TRBJ2-7, with 8 bases identical to TRBD1. Trimming removed 5 bases from V and 0 bases from J; junction bases left unmatched: 3. The CDR3 is 13 residues long. Germline assignment: CDR1 SQVTM and CDR2 ANQGSEA. The CDR3 bases are TGCAGCGTTCAGGGGGCTCGCTCCTACGAGCAGTACTTC. Protein product: CSVQGARSYEQYF.

The rearrangement uses TRBV27 and TRBJ1-5, with a possible D match to TRBD1 (6 bases). The CDR3 runs 16 residues. V was pared by 5 bases and J by 2 bases, with 16 bases between. Germline V lookup: CDR1 MNHEY, CDR2 SMNVEV (reference sequence). CDR3 nucleotide sequence: TGTGCCAGCAGTGCAGTTCAGGGGTTCGGCAATCAGCCCCAGCATTTT. It encodes CASSAVQGFGNQPQHF.

This chain links TRBV28 with TRBJ2-1; D is possibly TRBD2 (6 bases). The V end lost 5 bases, the J end lost 4 bases, and 18 bases lay between the germline ends. The CDR3 loop spans 16 amino acids. Germline CDR1 MDHEN, CDR2 SYDVKM. CDR3 in amino acids: CASSDVGSGTYNEQFF. CDR3 nucleotide sequence: TGTGCCAGCAGTGATGTCGGTAGCGGAACATACAATGAGCAGTTCTTC.

This clone occurred once. The chain is built from TRBV7-9 and TRBJ2-7, with D tentatively TRBD1 (6 bases). Germline V gene sequence: CDR1 SEHNR, CDR2 FQNEAQ (reference sequence). CDR3 length: 13 residues. Trimming removed 7 bases from V and 0 bases from J, with 10 bases in between. The DNA for the CDR3 is TGTGCCAGCACCCCGGACAGCTCCTACGAGCAGTACTTC. This translates into CASTPDSSYEQYF.

The chain couples TRBV5-8 to TRBJ2-7, with D possibly matching TRBD2 (6 bases). With 6 bases removed from V and 7 bases from J, the gap between germline ends came to 20 bases. The CDR3 is made up of 14 amino acids. Germline CDR1 and CDR2: SGHTS and YDEGEE. The CDR3 region has the DNA TGTGCCAGCATGTTGGGGACCGGAGGGAGGGAGCAGTACTTC. It translates to CASMLGTGGREQYF.

The chain has TRBV6-5 and TRBJ1-3; perhaps TRBD1 as D (6 bases). Germline assignment: CDR1 MNHEY and CDR2 SVGAGI. The V end was cut by 1 base, the J end by 6 bases, with 16 bases between. CDR3 length: 16 amino acids. The CDR3 DNA follows: TGTGCCAGCAGTTACTACAACGGGGGGCACCCAAACACCATATATTTT. It encodes CASSYYNGGHPNTIYF.

The V and J genes are TRBV7-3 and TRBJ2-1, with 8 bases matching TRBD1. This CDR3 comprises 16 residues. Unmatched junction bases numbered 9, after V lost 5 bases and J lost 3 bases. Per the germline V gene, CDR1 is SGHTA and CDR2 is FQGTGA. CDR3 loop: CASSAGQGLIYNEQFF. Written as DNA, the CDR3 is TGTGCCAGCAGCGCCGGACAGGGTTTGATCTACAATGAGCAGTTCTTC.

The rearrangement links TRBV5-1 to TRBJ2-3, with D unclear. V was trimmed by 0 bases and J by 2 bases, leaving 10 bases between them. Germline V gives CDR1 SGHRS, CDR2 YFSETQ. The CDR3 is 15 amino acids. This CDR3 reads CASSLEQATTDTQYF. The CDR3 bases are TGCGCCAGCAGCTTGGAGCAGGCGACCACAGATACGCAGTATTTT. Combining the CDR3 with reference TRBV5-1 and TRBJ2-3 gives the whole variable domain KAGVTQTPRYLIKTRGQQVTLSCSPISGHRSVSWYQQTPGQGLQFLFEYFSETQRNKGNFPGRFSGRQFSNSRSEMNVSTLELGDSALYLCASSLEQATTDTQYFGPGTRLTVL.

J is TRBJ2-7 and V is TRBV19; 9 bases agree with TRBD2. The J segment lost 6 bases and the V segment lost 3 bases, leaving 9 bases of the junction unmatched. The CDR3 is made up of 15 amino acids. In germline, CDR1 is LNHDA, CDR2 SQIVND (reference sequence). CDR3 residues: CASSITLAGLGEQYF. Here the CDR3 DNA reads TGTGCCAGTAGTATCACGCTAGCGGGACTTGGCGAGCAGTACTTC.

This clone was detected only a few times. Written as DNA, the CDR3 is TGTGCCAGTAGTATAGGATGGGGGACAGCCAACTCTGGAAACACCATATATTTT. This codes for CASSIGWGTANSGNTIYF. The V call is TRBV19, the J call TRBJ1-3, with 7 bases fitting TRBD1. Losses at the gene ends were 1 base for V and 0 bases for J; bases not matched to a gene: 9. In germline, CDR1 is LNHDA, CDR2 SQIVND (reference sequence). There are 18 residues in the CDR3.

The chain has TRBV11-3 and TRBJ2-5; no firm D call. Germline V gene data show CDR1 as SGHNT and CDR2 as YENEEA. V lost 1 base and J 2 bases, leaving 5 bases between the germline ends. The CDR3 consists of 13 residues. The CDR3, as DNA: TGTGCCAGCAGCTTAGTAGATCAAGAGACCCAGTACTTC. Its translation: CASSLVDQETQYF.

The chain uses TRBV7-9 and TRBJ1-1; TRBD1 matches 8 bases. Trimming took 4 bases from V and 4 from J; bases not matched to a gene: 11. The CDR3 runs to 16 residues. Germline values: CDR1 SEHNR, CDR2 FQNEAQ (reference sequence). The CDR3 here is CASSSTPTTGGTEAFF. The CDR3 DNA follows: TGTGCCAGCAGCTCCACGCCAACCACAGGGGGCACTGAAGCTTTCTTT. The full variable domain, rest sourced from reference TRBV7-9 and TRBJ1-1, is DTGVSQNPRHKITKRGQNVTFRCDPISEHNRLYWYRQTLGQGPEFLTYFQNEAQLEKSRLLSDRFSAERPKGSFSTLEIQRTEQGDSAMYLCASSSTPTTGGTEAFFGQGTRLTVV.

This sequence joins TRBV4-1 and TRBJ2-2, with no clear D. The germline V gene encodes CDR1 MGHRA and CDR2 YSYEKL. V lost 7 bases and J 0 bases, leaving 9 bases between the germline ends. CDR3 length: 14 amino acids. Here the CDR3 reads CASISAPNTGELFF. The CDR3 coding sequence is TGCGCCAGCATCTCAGCGCCGAACACCGGGGAGCTGTTTTTT.

The chain employs TRBV6-6 and TRBJ2-7, with D perhaps matching TRBD2 (5 bases). Germline V gene sequence: CDR1 MNHNY, CDR2 SVGAGI (reference sequence). The CDR3 runs to 12 residues. V shed 6 bases and J shed 6 bases, with 12 bases lying between them. The DNA of the CDR3 is TGTGCCAGCAGCCCAGGCCGGGGCGAGCAGTACTTC. It encodes CASSPGRGEQYF.

Comment on this clone: Other DNA sequences from this sample encode an identical CDR3 as well. The chain combines TRBV5-1 with TRBJ2-7; D perhaps matches TRBD1 (6 bases). The germline CDR1 and CDR2 sequences are SGHRS and YFSETQ. Between the trimmed V and J ends, which lost 2 bases and 5 bases, there was a span of 8 bases. This CDR3 region has 12 residues. This CDR3 is CASSFQGNEQYF. The CDR3 DNA is TGCGCCAGCAGCTTCCAGGGGAACGAGCAGTACTTC.

The genes are TRBV19 and TRBJ1-6, with 9 bases lining up with TRBD1. With V trimmed by 7 bases and J by 6 bases, 7 bases remained unmatched. Looked up from germline, CDR1 is LNHDA and CDR2 is SQIVND (reference sequence). The CDR3 runs to 15 residues. The CDR3 sequence is CASTPGQGPNSPLHF. CDR3 bases: TGTGCCAGTACCCCGGGACAGGGCCCTAATTCACCCCTCCACTTT.

J is TRBJ1-5 and V is TRBV27; D is possibly TRBD1 (5 bases). The V gene's germline CDR1 is MNHEY and CDR2 SMNVEV (reference sequence). V was pared by 5 bases and J by 1 base, with 15 bases between. The CDR3 extends over 16 amino acids. The CDR3 DNA reads as TGTGCCAGCAGTCCTCGGGCAGGGCAGAGCAATCAGCCCCAGCATTTT. Amino acids: CASSPRAGQSNQPQHF.

This clone was observed a handful of times. The V and J genes are TRBV6-1 and TRBJ1-5; a weak D match, TRBD1 (6 bases). This CDR3 has 13 residues. Germline V gives CDR1 MNHNS, CDR2 SASEGT. Trimming removed 7 bases at V and 6 bases at J, with 13 bases between. The CDR3 loop is CASKGGEAQPQHF. The CDR3 nucleotides are TGTGCCAGCAAAGGGGGAGAGGCTCAGCCCCAGCATTTT.

V is TRBV5-6 and J is TRBJ1-1, with TRBD1 matching over 7 bases. CDR1 and CDR2 (germline): SGHDT, YYEEEE. The CDR3 sequence is 14 residues long. After removal of 4 bases from V and 4 bases from J, the junction contained 7 bases not matched to a gene. The CDR3 sequence: CASSQRGPGTEAFF. CDR3 DNA sequence: TGTGCCAGCAGCCAGAGGGGGCCCGGCACTGAAGCTTTCTTT.

This chain links TRBV23-1 with TRBJ1-5, with TRBD1 identical over 9 bases. TRBV23-1 counts as an open reading frame of uncertain function. Losses at the gene ends were 6 bases for V and 2 bases for J; bases not matched to a gene: 17. The CDR3 totals 19 residues. The CDR3 spells CASRTPDRGEGLGNQPQHF. The CDR3 DNA is TGCGCCAGCAGAACCCCGGACAGGGGCGAAGGGTTAGGCAATCAGCCCCAGCATTTT.

This chain joins TRBV6-5 and TRBJ2-5, with D unresolved. Germline assignment: CDR1 MNHEY and CDR2 SVGAGI. V shed 2 bases and J shed 5 bases, with 3 bases lying between them. The CDR3 runs 11 residues. The CDR3 reads CASSYGETQYF. DNA of the CDR3: TGTGCCAGCAGTTACGGCGAGACCCAGTACTTC.

The chain uses TRBV2 and TRBJ2-5; D gene ambiguous. This CDR3 has 13 residues. The V end was cut by 4 bases, the J end by 1 base, with 7 bases between. Per germline, CDR1 SNHLY and CDR2 FYNNEI. The CDR3: CASSVRLQETQYF. CDR3 bases: TGTGCCAGCAGTGTTCGTCTCCAAGAGACCCAGTACTTC.

The chain joins TRBV5-1 to TRBJ2-3, with D perhaps TRBD1 (6 bases). Trimming took 1 base from V and 1 from J, leaving 13 bases between them. Germline V gives CDR1 SGHRS, CDR2 YFSETQ. CDR3 length: 16 residues. DNA for the CDR3: TGCGCCAGCAGCTTGTATAGGGACATAGGCACAGATACGCAGTATTTT. This translates into CASSLYRDIGTDTQYF. The full variable domain, its missing parts supplied by reference TRBV5-1 and TRBJ2-3, is KAGVTQTPRYLIKTRGQQVTLSCSPISGHRSVSWYQQTPGQGLQFLFEYFSETQRNKGNFPGRFSGRQFSNSRSEMNVSTLELGDSALYLCASSLYRDIGTDTQYFGPGTRLTVL.

The V call is TRBV4-3, the J call TRBJ1-2, with no clear D. Germline CDR1 LGHNA, CDR2 YSLEER. Trimming took 1 base from V and 8 from J, leaving 23 bases between them. The CDR3 spans 17 residues. The DNA for the CDR3 is TGCGCCAGCAGCCAAGCCTGGACTCGGACGGAGGAGCTCGGCTACACCTTC. Translation: CASSQAWTRTEELGYTF.